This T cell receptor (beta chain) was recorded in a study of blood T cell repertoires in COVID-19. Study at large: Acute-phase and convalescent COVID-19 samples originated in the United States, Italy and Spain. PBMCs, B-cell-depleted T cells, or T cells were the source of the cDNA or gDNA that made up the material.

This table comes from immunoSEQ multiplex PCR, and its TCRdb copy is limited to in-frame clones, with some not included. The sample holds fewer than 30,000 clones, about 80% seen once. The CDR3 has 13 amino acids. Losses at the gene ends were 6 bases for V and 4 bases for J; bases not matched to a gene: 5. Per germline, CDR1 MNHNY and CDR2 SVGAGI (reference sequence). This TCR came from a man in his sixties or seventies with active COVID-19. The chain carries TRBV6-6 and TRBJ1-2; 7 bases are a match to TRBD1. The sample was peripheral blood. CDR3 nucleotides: TGTGCCAGCAGGGCCGGGACAGCCTATGGCTACACCTTC. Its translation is CASRAGTAYGYTF.